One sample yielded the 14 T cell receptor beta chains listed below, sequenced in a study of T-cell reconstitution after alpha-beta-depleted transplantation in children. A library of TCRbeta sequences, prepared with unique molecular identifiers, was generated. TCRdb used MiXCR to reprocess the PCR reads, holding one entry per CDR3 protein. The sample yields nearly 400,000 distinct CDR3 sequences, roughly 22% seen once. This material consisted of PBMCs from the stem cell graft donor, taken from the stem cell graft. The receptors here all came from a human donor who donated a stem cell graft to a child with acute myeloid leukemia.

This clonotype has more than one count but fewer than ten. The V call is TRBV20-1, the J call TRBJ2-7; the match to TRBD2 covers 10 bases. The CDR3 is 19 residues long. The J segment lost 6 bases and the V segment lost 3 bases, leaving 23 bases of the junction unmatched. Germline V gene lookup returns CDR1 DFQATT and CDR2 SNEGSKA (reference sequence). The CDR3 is CSARIWTSGRANSGREQYF. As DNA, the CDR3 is TGCAGTGCTAGGATCTGGACCAGCGGGAGGGCCAATTCCGGGCGCGAGCAGTACTTC.

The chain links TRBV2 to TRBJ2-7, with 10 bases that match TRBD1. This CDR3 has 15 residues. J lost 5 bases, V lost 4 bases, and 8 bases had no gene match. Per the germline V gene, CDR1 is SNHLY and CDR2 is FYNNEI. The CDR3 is CASSVSMTGGHEQYF. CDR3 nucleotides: TGTGCCAGCAGTGTATCAATGACAGGGGGCCACGAGCAGTACTTC.

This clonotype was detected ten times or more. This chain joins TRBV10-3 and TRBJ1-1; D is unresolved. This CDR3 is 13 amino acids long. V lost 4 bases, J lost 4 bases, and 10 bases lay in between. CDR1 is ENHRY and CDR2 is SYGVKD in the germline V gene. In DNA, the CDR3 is TGTGCCATCAGTGGGTCCGCTGGCACTGAAGCTTTCTTT. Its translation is CAISGSAGTEAFF.

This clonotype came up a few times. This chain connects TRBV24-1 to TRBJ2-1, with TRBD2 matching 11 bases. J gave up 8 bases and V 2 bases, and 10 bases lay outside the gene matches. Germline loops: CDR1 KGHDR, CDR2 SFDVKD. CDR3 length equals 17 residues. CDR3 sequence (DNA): TGTGCCACCAGTGATTATGGGACTAGCGGACCCTGGGATGAGCAGTTCTTC. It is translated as CATSDYGTSGPWDEQFF.

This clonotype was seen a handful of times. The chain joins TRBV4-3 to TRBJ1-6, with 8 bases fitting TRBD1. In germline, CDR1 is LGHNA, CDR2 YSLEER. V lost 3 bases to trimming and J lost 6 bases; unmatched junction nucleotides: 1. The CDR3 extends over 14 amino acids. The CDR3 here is CASSQDRVNSPLHF. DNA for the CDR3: TGCGCCAGCAGCCAGGACAGGGTTAATTCACCCCTCCACTTT.

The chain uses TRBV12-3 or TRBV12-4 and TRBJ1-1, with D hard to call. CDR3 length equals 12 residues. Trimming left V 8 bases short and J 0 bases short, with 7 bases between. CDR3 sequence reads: CASRGLNTEAFF. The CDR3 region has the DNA TGTGCCAGCCGAGGGTTGAACACTGAAGCTTTCTTT.

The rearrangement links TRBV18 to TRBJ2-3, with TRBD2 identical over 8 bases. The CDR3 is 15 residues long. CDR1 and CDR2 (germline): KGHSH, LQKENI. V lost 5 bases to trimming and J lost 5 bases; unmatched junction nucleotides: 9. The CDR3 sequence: CASSTSGTSIDTQYF. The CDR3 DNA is TGTGCCAGCTCAACGTCCGGGACTAGTATAGATACGCAGTATTTT.

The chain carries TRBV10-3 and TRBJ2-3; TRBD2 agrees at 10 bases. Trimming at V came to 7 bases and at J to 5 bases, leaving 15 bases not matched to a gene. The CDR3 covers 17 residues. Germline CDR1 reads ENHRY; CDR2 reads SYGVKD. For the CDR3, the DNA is TGTGCCATCACCGACATAATCCTAGCGGGAGCAGTAGATACGCAGTATTTT. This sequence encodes CAITDIILAGAVDTQYF.

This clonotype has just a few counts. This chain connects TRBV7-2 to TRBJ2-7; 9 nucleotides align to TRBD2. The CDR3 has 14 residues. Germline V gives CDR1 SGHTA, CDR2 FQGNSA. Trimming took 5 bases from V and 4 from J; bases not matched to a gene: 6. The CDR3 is CASSVDSGRYEQYF. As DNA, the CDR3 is TGTGCCAGCAGCGTTGATAGCGGGAGATACGAGCAGTACTTC.

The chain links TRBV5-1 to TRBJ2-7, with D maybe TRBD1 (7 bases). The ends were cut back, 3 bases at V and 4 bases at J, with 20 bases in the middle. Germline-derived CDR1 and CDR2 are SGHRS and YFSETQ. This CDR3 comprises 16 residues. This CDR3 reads CASSWRDSVPSYEQYF. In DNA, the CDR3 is TGCGCCAGCAGCTGGAGGGACAGTGTCCCCTCTTACGAGCAGTACTTC.

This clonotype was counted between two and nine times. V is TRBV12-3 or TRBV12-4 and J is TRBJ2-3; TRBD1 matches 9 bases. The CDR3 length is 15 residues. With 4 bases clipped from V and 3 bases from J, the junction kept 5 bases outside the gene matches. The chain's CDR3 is CASSSAGTGTDTQYF. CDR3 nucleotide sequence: TGTGCCAGCAGTTCCGCCGGGACAGGGACAGATACGCAGTATTTT.

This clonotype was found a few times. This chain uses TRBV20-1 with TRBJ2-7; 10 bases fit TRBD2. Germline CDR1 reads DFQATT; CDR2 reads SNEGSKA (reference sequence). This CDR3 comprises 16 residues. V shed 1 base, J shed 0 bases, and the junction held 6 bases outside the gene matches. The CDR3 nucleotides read TGCAGTGCTAGAGGGCTAGCGGGAGTGAGCTCCTACGAGCAGTACTTC. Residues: CSARGLAGVSSYEQYF.

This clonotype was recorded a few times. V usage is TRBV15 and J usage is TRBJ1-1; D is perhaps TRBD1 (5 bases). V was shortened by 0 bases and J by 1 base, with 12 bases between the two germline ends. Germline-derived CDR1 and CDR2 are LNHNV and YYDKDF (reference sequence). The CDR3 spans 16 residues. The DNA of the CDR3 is TGTGCCACCAGCAGAGATAGTTCCACAGGGAACACTGAAGCTTTCTTT. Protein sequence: CATSRDSSTGNTEAFF.

CDR3 DNA: TGTGCCAGCACTTCACAGCGGGGGTCGGGTTCCGAGCAGTACTTC. Protein: CASTSQRGSGSEQYF. The gene calls are TRBV27 and TRBJ2-7; 8 bases agree with TRBD2. There are 15 residues in the CDR3. Per the germline V gene, CDR1 is MNHEY and CDR2 is SMNVEV (reference sequence). V was pared by 7 bases and J by 6 bases, with 14 bases of the junction left unmatched.